Listed here are 16 T cell receptor beta chains from one sample, sequenced in a study of T cells in Graves' hyperthyroidism and ophthalmopathy. From RNA transcripts, TCR beta CDR3 regions were amplified. Primed by the HTBI set, a first-round RT-PCR was run on the TCR CDR3. TCRdb recomputed calls from the multiplex PCR reads with MiXCR, one row per CDR3 protein. The sample holds approximately 300,000 distinct CDR3 sequences, 15% to 20% seen once. Sequencing was done on a sample of blood. The receptor set was obtained from a woman aged 60-75 years with Graves' ophthalmopathy.

This clonotype appeared once. V and J are TRBV7-8 and TRBJ1-1, with unresolved D. V gave up 7 bases and J gave up 1 base, with 7 bases separating them. The CDR3 totals 12 residues. From germline, CDR1 is SGHVS and CDR2 FQNEAQ. The CDR3 sequence is CASMQPNTEAFF. CDR3 coding DNA: TGTGCCAGCATGCAGCCGAACACTGAAGCTTTCTTT.

This clonotype was seen many times. V usage is TRBV27 and J usage is TRBJ2-7; TRBD2 aligns across 11 bases. Germline V lookup: CDR1 MNHEY, CDR2 SMNVEV (reference sequence). The CDR3 is 17 amino acids. Losses at the gene ends were 2 bases for V and 0 bases for J; bases not matched to a gene: 6. As DNA, the CDR3 is TGTGCCAGCAGTTTACGCCCGGGGACTAGCGGCTCCTACGAGCAGTACTTC. Its protein product is CASSLRPGTSGSYEQYF.

This clonotype was observed a few times. The J gene is TRBJ2-2, the V gene TRBV19; 8 nucleotides match TRBD2. CDR3 length: 15 amino acids. Germline V gene lookup returns CDR1 LNHDA and CDR2 SQIVND (reference sequence). J lost 5 bases, V lost 5 bases, and 7 bases had no gene match. CDR3 nucleotides: TGTGCCAGTAGTCCGAGCGGGAGACGTACCGGGGAGCTGTTTTTT. Residues: CASSPSGRRTGELFF.

This sequence joins TRBV7-8 and TRBJ2-5; 9 bases match TRBD2. The germline V gene has CDR1 SGHVS and CDR2 FQNEAQ. With 5 bases clipped from V and 5 bases from J, the junction kept 12 bases outside the gene matches. This CDR3 region has 16 residues. The CDR3 region is CASSLPSGVIGETQYF. CDR3 coding DNA: TGTGCCAGCAGCCTGCCTAGCGGGGTTATTGGGGAGACCCAGTACTTC.

At least ten counts were recorded for this clonotype. The V gene is TRBV28, the J gene TRBJ1-5, with 9 bases that match TRBD1. With V trimmed by 7 bases and J by 2 bases, 6 bases remained unmatched. There are 15 residues in the CDR3. CDR1 is MDHEN and CDR2 is SYDVKM in the germline V gene. The CDR3: CASTLTGGRNQPQHF. Here the CDR3 DNA reads TGTGCCAGCACCTTGACAGGGGGTCGCAATCAGCCCCAGCATTTT.

This clonotype was observed at least ten times. CDR3 sequence: CASSYSRDGKSSGNTIYF. The CDR3 DNA is TGTGCCAGCAGTTACTCAAGGGACGGCAAGAGCTCTGGAAACACCATATATTTT. This sequence joins TRBV6-5 and TRBJ1-3, with D tentatively TRBD1 (5 bases). Trimming took 0 bases from V and 0 from J, leaving 15 bases between them. Germline CDR1 reads MNHEY; CDR2 reads SVGAGI. The CDR3 extends over 18 amino acids.

With respect to this clonotype: With a much larger clone just one base away, this may be a read error. V gene TRBV30 combines with J gene TRBJ2-7; D gene uncertain. Germline CDR1 reads GTSNPN; CDR2 reads SVGIG (reference sequence). Trimming stripped 3 bases from V and 3 bases from J, with 6 bases between. The CDR3 is 11 amino acids. This CDR3 reads CAWSVLYEQYF. CDR3 bases: TGTGCCTGGAGCGTGCTCTACGAGCAGTACTTC.

This clonotype showed up just a few times. V is TRBV15 and J is TRBJ2-3; 8 nucleotides agree with TRBD1. V lost 2 bases, J lost 4 bases, and 17 bases stayed unmatched. The length of the CDR3 is 19 residues. Per the germline V gene, CDR1 is LNHNV and CDR2 is YYDKDF (reference sequence). In DNA, the CDR3 is TGTGCCACCAGCAGAATAGATACCCAAGGACAGGGCTCCGCAGATACGCAGTATTTT. Its translation: CATSRIDTQGQGSADTQYF.

Remarks on this clonotype: A much larger clone is a single base away; this may be a read error. The chain recombines TRBV6-5 with TRBJ1-1, with D unresolved. The V gene lost 0 bases and the J gene lost 7 bases, with 9 bases spanning the gap. Germline V gene lookup returns CDR1 MNHEY and CDR2 SVGAGI. The CDR3 covers 13 residues. The CDR3 DNA reads as TGTGCCAGCAGTTACTCGCCGGGGATTGAAGCTTTCTTT. Its translation: CASSYSPGIEAFF.

A few counts support this clonotype. The rearrangement links TRBV7-2 to TRBJ1-3; D uncertain. Per germline, CDR1 SGHTA and CDR2 FQGNSA. This CDR3 contains 16 residues. V was trimmed by 5 bases and J by 2 bases, leaving 16 bases between them. CDR3: CASSLLGSATGNTIYF. In nucleotides, the CDR3 is TGTGCCAGCAGCCTACTTGGCAGTGCTACTGGAAACACCATATATTTT.

The chain carries TRBV25-1 and TRBJ1-1, with TRBD1 as a possible D gene (5 bases). The V gene lost 1 base and the J gene lost 4 bases, with 13 bases spanning the gap. There are 15 residues in the CDR3. Germline V lookup: CDR1 MGHDK, CDR2 SYGVNS. The CDR3 sequence: CASSEFGGRFTEAFF. The DNA for the CDR3 is TGTGCCAGCAGTGAATTTGGGGGACGGTTCACTGAAGCTTTCTTT.

This clonotype has just a few counts. This chain joins TRBV11-3 and TRBJ1-2, with 7 bases matching TRBD1. CDR1 is SGHNT, CDR2 YENEEA, per germline. This CDR3 is built from 13 residues. The V segment lost 0 bases and the J segment 14 bases; nucleotides outside the gene matches: 9. CDR3 nucleotides: TGTGCCAGCAGCTTAGATGGAAGGACAGGTCCGACCTTC. This encodes CASSLDGRTGPTF.

Ten or more counts support this clonotype. J is TRBJ1-1 and V is TRBV6-2 or TRBV6-3; D uncertain. The CDR3 has 16 residues. CDR1 MNHEY and CDR2 SVGEGT come from the germline V gene. Between the trimmed V and J ends, which lost 6 bases and 0 bases, there was a span of 17 bases. CDR3 DNA: TGTGCCAGCAGGTCGAAAACCAGATATCTGAACACTGAAGCTTTCTTT. Translated: CASRSKTRYLNTEAFF.

The sample holds many counts of this clonotype. The chain employs TRBV7-2 and TRBJ2-5; D is unclear. V was cut by 0 bases and J by 7 bases, with 6 bases left in between. This CDR3 has 12 amino acids. Germline CDR1 reads SGHTA; CDR2 reads FQGNSA. The CDR3: CASSLAVGTQYF. CDR3 DNA: TGTGCCAGCAGCTTAGCTGTGGGGACCCAGTACTTC.

The chain carries TRBV5-1 and TRBJ2-1, with a weak D call TRBD2 (5 bases). In germline, CDR1 is SGHRS, CDR2 YFSETQ. The CDR3 is 16 amino acids. The germline V and J ends were trimmed by 0 bases and 1 base, with 11 bases remaining between them. The CDR3 nucleotides read TGCGCCAGCAGCTTGGCCGTTCTAGCTTCCTACAATGAGCAGTTCTTC. Residues: CASSLAVLASYNEQFF. Full variable domain (outside the CDR3, taken from reference TRBV5-1 and TRBJ2-1): KAGVTQTPRYLIKTRGQQVTLSCSPISGHRSVSWYQQTPGQGLQFLFEYFSETQRNKGNFPGRFSGRQFSNSRSEMNVSTLELGDSALYLCASSLAVLASYNEQFFGPGTRLTVL.

This clonotype appeared many times. This chain uses TRBV27 with TRBJ2-2; D call uncertain. Trimming took off 9 bases at V and 2 bases at J, with 13 bases between the two ends. CDR1 and CDR2 from the germline V gene are MNHEY and SMNVEV (reference sequence). CDR3 length equals 14 residues. CDR3 bases: TGTGCCAGTAAAGAACTGGGAAACACCGGGGAGCTGTTTTTT. Translated, it gives CASKELGNTGELFF.